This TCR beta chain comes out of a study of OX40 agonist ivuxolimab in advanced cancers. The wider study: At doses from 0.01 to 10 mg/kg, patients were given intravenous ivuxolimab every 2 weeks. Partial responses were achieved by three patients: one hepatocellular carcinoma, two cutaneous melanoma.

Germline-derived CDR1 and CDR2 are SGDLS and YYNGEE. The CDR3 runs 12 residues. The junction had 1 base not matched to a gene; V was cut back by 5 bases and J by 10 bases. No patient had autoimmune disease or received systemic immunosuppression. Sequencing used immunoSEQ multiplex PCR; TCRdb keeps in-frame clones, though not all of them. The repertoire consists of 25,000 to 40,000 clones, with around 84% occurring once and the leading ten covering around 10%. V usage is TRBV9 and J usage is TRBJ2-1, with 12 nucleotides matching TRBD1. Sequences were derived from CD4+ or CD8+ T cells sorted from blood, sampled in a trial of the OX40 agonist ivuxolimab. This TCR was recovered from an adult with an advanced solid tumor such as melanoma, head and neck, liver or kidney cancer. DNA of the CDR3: TGTGCCAGCAGGGGGACAGGGGGCGAGCAGTTCTTC. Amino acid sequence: CASRGTGGEQFF. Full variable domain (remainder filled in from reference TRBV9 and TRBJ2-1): DSGVTQTPKHLITATGQRVTLRCSPRSGDLSVYWYQQSLDQGLQFLIQYYNGEERAKGNILERFSAQQFPDLHSELNLSSLELGDSALYFCASRGTGGEQFFGPGTRLTVL.